These 11 T cell receptor beta chains originate from one sample sequenced in a study of identical twins. From the 5' RACE reads, TCRdb called clonotypes with MiXCR, one entry per CDR3 protein. The repertoire consists of about 520,000 distinct CDR3 sequences, with less than 25% occurring once and the leading ten covering around 1%. These data also formed part of another study, on T cells expressing NK-cell markers.

The source material was CD4+ T cells sorted from blood. These receptors came from a woman aged 18-29 years in good health.

The genes are TRBV14 and TRBJ1-2; D not certain. CDR3 length: 12 amino acids. Germline V lookup: CDR1 SGHDN, CDR2 FVKESK. V lost 2 bases and J lost 4, with 5 bases in between. CDR3 loop: CASSQSPYGYTF. In DNA form, the CDR3 reads TGTGCCAGCAGCCAAAGTCCCTATGGCTACACCTTC.

V usage is TRBV7-9 and J usage is TRBJ1-1; D not certain. The length of the CDR3 is 12 residues. The V end was cut by 4 bases, the J end by 12 bases, with 15 bases between. The germline V gene encodes CDR1 SEHNR and CDR2 FQNEAQ (reference sequence). CDR3 sequence (DNA): TGTGCCAGCAGCTCCCACATGATAAGGCCTTTCTTT. It is translated as CASSSHMIRPFF.

This clonotype was found a few times. J is TRBJ2-1 and V is TRBV20-1; TRBD1 is a possible D gene (6 bases). Per the germline V gene, CDR1 is DFQATT and CDR2 is SNEGSKA (reference sequence). The CDR3 contains 16 residues. Trimming left V 1 base short and J 0 bases short, with 13 bases between. CDR3 loop: CSARVRQASSYNEQFF. The CDR3 DNA reads TGCAGTGCTAGAGTACGACAGGCTAGCTCCTACAATGAGCAGTTCTTC.

This chain joins TRBV12-3 or TRBV12-4 and TRBJ2-7; TRBD2 matches 8 bases. V gave up 3 bases and J gave up 5 bases; unmatched junction bases: 9. The CDR3 runs to 15 residues. In DNA form, the CDR3 reads TGTGCCAGCAGTTTGAACACGGGAGGGGTCCACGAGCAGTACTTC. Translation gives CASSLNTGGVHEQYF.

The table lists this clonotype with a few counts. The J gene is TRBJ2-1, the V gene TRBV6-4, with 13 bases aligning to TRBD2. The CDR3 is 15 residues long. CDR1 MRHNA and CDR2 SNTAGT come from the germline V gene. Losses at the gene ends were 6 bases for V and 8 bases for J; bases not matched to a gene: 7. The CDR3 nucleotides are TGTGCCAGCAGCCGACTAGCGGGAGGATATGATGAGCAGTTCTTC. It is translated as CASSRLAGGYDEQFF.

The V gene is TRBV3-1, the J gene TRBJ1-4; a weak D match, TRBD1 (5 bases). The CDR3 is 16 amino acids. Trimming cost V 1 base and J 4 bases, with 13 bases left between them. Germline values: CDR1 LGHDT, CDR2 YNNKEL (reference sequence). CDR3 in DNA: TGTGCCAGCAGCCAAGTTGGAGGGGCGGTTAATGAAAAACTGTTTTTT. Amino acids: CASSQVGGAVNEKLFF.

This clonotype appeared many times. The chain recombines TRBV29-1 with TRBJ1-2, with D uncertain. Germline V gives CDR1 SQVTM, CDR2 ANQGSEA. V lost 1 base to trimming and J lost 4 bases, with 10 bases between them. This CDR3 has 13 amino acids. Here the CDR3 DNA reads TGCAGCGTTGAAGTAGGTACAGTCTATGGCTACACCTTC. This sequence encodes CSVEVGTVYGYTF.

The V call is TRBV7-2, the J call TRBJ2-2; possible D gene TRBD2, 6 bases. Between the trimmed V and J ends, which lost 2 bases and 4 bases, there was a span of 14 bases. The CDR3 totals 16 residues. CDR1 and CDR2 (germline): SGHTA, FQGNSA. The CDR3 sequence is CASSLSRWGLTGELFF. The CDR3, as DNA: TGTGCCAGCAGCTTAAGTCGGTGGGGACTCACCGGGGAGCTGTTTTTT.

This clonotype was detected many times. The rearrangement uses TRBV5-1 and TRBJ2-7; 8 nucleotides agree with TRBD2. The CDR3 totals 13 residues. From germline, CDR1 is SGHRS and CDR2 YFSETQ. The ends lost 2 bases at V and 5 bases at J; junction bases unmatched: 3. The CDR3 reads CASSFLAGNEQYF. For the CDR3, the DNA is TGCGCCAGCAGCTTCCTAGCGGGCAACGAGCAGTACTTC.

The rearrangement uses TRBV11-2 and TRBJ2-7; 7 bases align to TRBD1. Germline V lookup: CDR1 SGHAT, CDR2 FQNNGV. The CDR3 runs to 15 residues. Unmatched junction bases numbered 11, after V lost 4 bases and J lost 5 bases. CDR3 residues: CASSSALTGWDEQYF. The CDR3 coding sequence is TGTGCCAGCAGCTCCGCCCTGACAGGGTGGGACGAGCAGTACTTC.

This clonotype was detected ten times or more. The chain is built from TRBV12-3 or TRBV12-4 and TRBJ2-3; possible D gene TRBD1, 6 bases. This CDR3 contains 17 residues. V shed 1 base and J shed 4 bases, with 18 bases lying between them. The DNA for the CDR3 is TGTGCCAGCAGTTTAGGTTACCGGGACATAGAGGCAGATACGCAGTATTTT. It codes for CASSLGYRDIEADTQYF.